The 18 T cell receptor beta chains in this list originate from one sample, sequenced in a study of T cells expressing NK-cell markers. TCRdb re-analyzed the 5' RACE reads; it lists each CDR3 protein once, without DNA. Its listing shows about 460,000 distinct CDR3 sequences. Sequencing was carried out using blood T cells: a sorted CD56 or NKG2C T cell subset, CD4+ or CD8+ T cells, or bulk PBMC T cells (not recorded which). Source of these receptors: a woman aged 45-60 years in good health.

V and J are TRBV15 and TRBJ2-1; TCRdb names TRBD1, which stays unverified in the absence of DNA. CDR1 and CDR2 (germline): LNHNV, YYDKDF (reference sequence). The CDR3 consists of 12 residues. The CDR3 protein is CATSSDRGEQFF.

The gene calls are TRBV20-1 and TRBJ2-1; with no DNA, the TCRdb D assignment of TRBD1 cannot be verified. This CDR3 is 12 amino acids long. Germline CDR1 and CDR2: DFQATT and SNEGSKA (reference sequence). This CDR3 is CSASPGRYEQFF.

The rearrangement uses TRBV7-6 and TRBJ2-7; with no DNA, the TCRdb D assignment of TRBD1 cannot be verified. Germline V gene sequence: CDR1 SGHVS, CDR2 FNYEAQ. This CDR3 has 14 residues. This CDR3 reads CASSQSGQAYEQYF. The entire variable domain, with the rest obtained from reference TRBV7-6 and TRBJ2-7, is as follows: GAGVSQSPRYKVTKRGQDVALRCDPISGHVSLYWYRQALGQGPEFLTYFNYEAQQDKSGLPNDRFSAERPEGSISTLTIQRTEQRDSAMYRCASSQSGQAYEQYFGPGTRLTVT.

V is TRBV5-1 and J is TRBJ1-1; TCRdb lists TRBD1, though no DNA is available to test this call. CDR1 SGHRS and CDR2 YFSETQ come from the germline V gene. The CDR3 is 14 amino acids. The CDR3 here is CASSPGTGSTEAFF. The full variable domain, rest sourced from reference TRBV5-1 and TRBJ1-1, is KAGVTQTPRYLIKTRGQQVTLSCSPISGHRSVSWYQQTPGQGLQFLFEYFSETQRNKGNFPGRFSGRQFSNSRSEMNVSTLELGDSALYLCASSPGTGSTEAFFGQGTRLTVV.

This chain joins TRBV27 and TRBJ1-6; TCRdb's D gene call, TRBD1, goes unchecked for lack of DNA. The germline V gene encodes CDR1 MNHEY and CDR2 SMNVEV (reference sequence). CDR3 size: 15 residues. The CDR3 region is CASKRTGWTDSPLHF.

V usage is TRBV6-5 and J usage is TRBJ2-2; TCRdb names TRBD2, which stays unverified in the absence of DNA. Germline CDR1 and CDR2: MNHEY and SVGAGI. The CDR3 loop spans 18 amino acids. The CDR3 sequence is CASSYSLLAGGHTGELFF.

This rearrangement joins TRBV5-5 to TRBJ2-2; TCRdb indicates TRBD1, and absent DNA this call remains unverified. Germline values: CDR1 SGHKS, CDR2 YYEKEE (reference sequence). The CDR3 length is 17 residues. This CDR3 reads CASSSRWGGSDTGELFF.

The chain carries TRBV9 and TRBJ2-3; TCRdb outputs TRBD2, but without DNA this stays unchecked. The CDR3 covers 18 residues. CDR1 is SGDLS and CDR2 is YYNGEE in the germline V gene. CDR3 sequence reads: CASSDTRRLRENQDTQYF.

The chain is built from TRBV7-9 and TRBJ1-2; the TRBD1 assignment by TCRdb is unverifiable without DNA. The CDR3 is 13 residues long. Germline values: CDR1 SEHNR, CDR2 FQNEAQ (reference sequence). The CDR3 sequence is CASSLSAQGGYTF.

This chain uses TRBV11-3 with TRBJ2-7; TCRdb designates TRBD1, a call that cannot be tested without DNA. The CDR3 sequence is 13 residues long. Per the germline V gene, CDR1 is SGHNT and CDR2 is YENEEA. CDR3 sequence reads: CASSPGSTYEQYF.

V usage is TRBV29-1 and J usage is TRBJ1-1; the D gene TCRdb calls, TRBD1, cannot be checked with no DNA. The CDR3 has 16 amino acids. Per germline, CDR1 SQVTM and CDR2 ANQGSEA. This CDR3 is CSVKGQGTIRGTEAFF.

The chain uses TRBV5-1 and TRBJ2-1; without DNA, the TCRdb call of TRBD1 cannot be checked. This CDR3 is 15 amino acids long. Germline V gene sequence: CDR1 SGHRS, CDR2 YFSETQ. The CDR3 loop reads CASSTTGEVSGEQFF.

The chain uses TRBV11-1 and TRBJ2-3; as DNA is missing, the TRBD1 call by TCRdb cannot be tested. The CDR3 length is 13 residues. CDR1 is SGHAT and CDR2 is FQDESV in the germline V gene (reference sequence). CDR3: CASRKTGVNAQYF.

The chain recombines TRBV12-5 with TRBJ2-3; TCRdb indicates TRBD1, and absent DNA this call remains unverified. In germline, CDR1 is LGHNT, CDR2 FRNRAP. This CDR3 is built from 14 residues. CDR3 sequence reads: CASHRGAGYNTQYF. The complete variable domain, with remaining parts taken from reference TRBV12-5 and TRBJ2-3, reads DARVTQTPRHKVTEMGQEVTMRCQPILGHNTVFWYRQTMMQGLELLAYFRNRAPLDDSGMPKDRFSAEMPDATLATLKIQPSEPRDSAVYFCASHRGAGYNTQYFGPGTRLTVL.

The V call is TRBV9, the J call TRBJ2-2; TCRdb reports TRBD1, a call that lacks DNA to check it against. The CDR3 spans 16 residues. Germline CDR1 reads SGDLS; CDR2 reads YYNGEE. The CDR3 sequence is CASSSSGTGDTGELFF.

The chain joins TRBV5-1 to TRBJ2-1. Per germline, CDR1 SGHRS and CDR2 YFSETQ. CDR3 length: 14 amino acids. The CDR3 here is CASSLGLGYNEQFF.

The V and J genes are TRBV12-3 or TRBV12-4 and TRBJ2-1; the TRBD1 assignment by TCRdb is unverifiable without DNA. This CDR3 comprises 17 residues. CDR3 residues: CASRSYRVARENYEQFF.

Here the CDR3 reads CASSQVPGVSDTQYF. The chain joins TRBV4-1 to TRBJ2-3; no DNA is available, so the TRBD2 call from TCRdb remains unchecked. Germline-derived CDR1 and CDR2 are MGHRA and YSYEKL. CDR3 length: 15 residues.